The 14 T cell receptor beta chains listed next were all sequenced from one sample in a study of blood T cell repertoires in COVID-19. Generated by immunoSEQ multiplex PCR, the TCRdb table keeps only in-frame clones and is missing some. The sample yields 70,000 or so clones, around 88% seen once. The sequencing sample was made of peripheral blood. The source of these receptors is a man aged 40-49 years with COVID-19, enrolled during active disease.

The chain carries TRBV30 and TRBJ1-1; a possible D gene is TRBD1 (6 bases). V lost 2 bases to trimming and J lost 2 bases, with 15 bases between them. The CDR3 sequence is 15 residues long. The germline CDR1 and CDR2 sequences are GTSNPN and SVGIG (reference sequence). The CDR3 DNA reads TGTGCCTGGAGTCCCCAGGTAGGGGGAAACACTGAAGCTTTCTTT. This codes for CAWSPQVGGNTEAFF.

The chain is built from TRBV7-9 and TRBJ2-7; 9 nucleotides match TRBD1. The J segment lost 7 bases and the V segment lost 10 bases, leaving 8 bases of the junction unmatched. The CDR3 length is 12 residues. In germline, CDR1 is SEHNR, CDR2 FQNEAQ (reference sequence). The CDR3 loop is CATRRTGVEQYF. The DNA for the CDR3 is TGTGCCACACGGCGGACAGGGGTAGAGCAGTACTTC. Combining the CDR3 with reference TRBV7-9 and TRBJ2-7 gives the whole variable domain DTGVSQNPRHKITKRGQNVTFRCDPISEHNRLYWYRQTLGQGPEFLTYFQNEAQLEKSRLLSDRFSAERPKGSFSTLEIQRTEQGDSAMYLCATRRTGVEQYFGPGTRLTVT.

The CDR3 region has the DNA TGTGCCAGCAGTGATCTCCCCCGGACAGGGGATGGCTACACCTTC. Translation: CASSDLPRTGDGYTF. V is TRBV2 and J is TRBJ1-2, with 9 bases lining up with TRBD1. The trim removed 3 bases at V and 6 bases at J, leaving 8 bases unmatched. Germline CDR1 and CDR2: SNHLY and FYNNEI. This CDR3 spans 15 amino acids.

V is TRBV28 and J is TRBJ1-2; the match to TRBD1 covers 7 bases. The germline V gene encodes CDR1 MDHEN and CDR2 SYDVKM. After removal of 6 bases from V and 4 bases from J, the junction contained 11 bases not matched to a gene. There are 15 residues in the CDR3. The CDR3: CASRAPNSGGYGYTF. CDR3 in DNA: TGTGCCAGCAGAGCCCCAAACTCAGGGGGCTATGGCTACACCTTC.

The CDR3 coding sequence is TGTGCCAGCAGCCGGGGTCTCAATCAGCCCCAGCATTTT. Translating gives CASSRGLNQPQHF. The genes are TRBV7-9 and TRBJ1-5; no firm D call. The CDR3 extends over 13 amino acids. Germline CDR1 reads SEHNR; CDR2 reads FQNEAQ (reference sequence). V lost 5 bases and J lost 3, with 8 bases in between.

The CDR3 DNA is TGTGCCAGCAGTTCCCCCCGGGACAGGGTAGGTGGCTACACCTTC. Translation: CASSSPRDRVGGYTF. This chain uses TRBV6-6 with TRBJ1-2; 9 bases match TRBD1. V was pared by 4 bases and J by 7 bases, with 10 bases of the junction left unmatched. The CDR3 extends over 15 amino acids. From germline, CDR1 is MNHNY and CDR2 SVGAGI (reference sequence).

The V call is TRBV7-8, the J call TRBJ2-5; D gene uncertain. This CDR3 is built from 12 residues. Between the trimmed V and J ends, which lost 5 bases and 7 bases, there was a span of 11 bases. Germline V gene data show CDR1 as SGHVS and CDR2 as FQNEAQ. CDR3 loop: CASSTIDGTQYF. The CDR3 DNA sequence: TGTGCCAGCAGCACTATCGATGGGACCCAGTACTTC.

V is TRBV19 and J is TRBJ2-2; 9 bases are shared with TRBD2. The germline CDR1 and CDR2 sequences are LNHDA and SQIVND (reference sequence). After removal of 1 base from V and 4 bases from J, the junction contained 4 bases not matched to a gene. The CDR3 spans 16 residues. This CDR3 is CASSIGAGGVTGELFF. As DNA, the CDR3 is TGTGCCAGTAGTATAGGAGCGGGGGGAGTCACCGGGGAGCTGTTTTTT.

The chain is built from TRBV11-2 and TRBJ2-1, with D perhaps TRBD2 (6 bases). The germline gives CDR1 SGHAT, CDR2 FQNNGV. V was trimmed by 4 bases and J by 5 bases, leaving 12 bases between them. This CDR3 has 14 amino acids. The CDR3 reads CASSSLRGHNEQFF. Here the CDR3 DNA reads TGTGCCAGCAGCTCGTTGCGGGGACACAATGAGCAGTTCTTC.

The gene calls are TRBV19 and TRBJ1-1, with a tentative D call TRBD1 (5 bases). CDR1 and CDR2 (germline): LNHDA, SQIVND (reference sequence). Trimming left V 9 bases short and J 1 base short, with 15 bases between. The CDR3 contains 14 residues. CDR3 coding DNA: TGTGCCAGCGCGGGAATTCAGGGGAACACTGAAGCTTTCTTT. Protein sequence: CASAGIQGNTEAFF. Filled out from reference TRBV19 and TRBJ1-1, the complete variable domain reads DGGITQSPKYLFRKEGQNVTLSCEQNLNHDAMYWYRQDPGQGLRLIYYSQIVNDFQKGDIAEGYSVSREKKESFPLTVTSAQKNPTAFYLCASAGIQGNTEAFFGQGTRLTVV.

The V call is TRBV29-1, the J call TRBJ2-2; 9 nucleotides line up with TRBD1. V was pared by 8 bases and J by 4 bases, with 8 bases of the junction left unmatched. Germline V gene sequence: CDR1 SQVTM, CDR2 ANQGSEA. The CDR3 loop spans 14 amino acids. The CDR3 sequence is CSFRTGVGTGELFF. CDR3 nucleotides: TGCAGCTTTAGGACAGGGGTCGGCACCGGGGAGCTGTTTTTT.

V usage is TRBV25-1 and J usage is TRBJ2-1; TRBD1 aligns across 7 bases. CDR1 and CDR2 from the germline V gene are MGHDK and SYGVNS. After removal of 0 bases from V and 7 bases from J, the junction contained 9 bases not matched to a gene. The CDR3 runs to 16 residues. The CDR3 is CASSEYKGAIFNEQFF. The CDR3 nucleotides read TGTGCCAGCAGTGAATATAAGGGGGCTATTTTTAATGAGCAGTTCTTC.

The chain carries TRBV28 and TRBJ1-5; D might be TRBD1 (5 bases). The length of the CDR3 is 15 residues. The germline CDR1 and CDR2 sequences are MDHEN and SYDVKM. The germline V and J ends were trimmed by 6 bases and 6 bases, with 18 bases remaining between them. The DNA of the CDR3 is TGTGCCAGCAGCCTGCAACACCTGGGGGGTCAGCCCCAGCATTTT. Protein sequence: CASSLQHLGGQPQHF.

Of note for this clone: Sequence at one end of the junction differs from germline and may be a read error. The chain joins TRBV30 to TRBJ2-5; D not certain. This CDR3 comprises 12 residues. The V gene's germline CDR1 is GTSNPN and CDR2 SVGIG (reference sequence). CDR3 sequence (DNA): TGTGCCTGGAGTGTACGTGAAGAGGCCCAGTACTTC. Translating it yields CAWSVREEAQYF.